The 10 T cell receptor beta chains reported below all come from one sample, sequenced in a study of shared clonotypes between healthy human individuals. Some clones are missing from TCRdb's copy, which holds only in-frame ones; the method was immunoSEQ multiplex PCR. Among some 2,000,000 clones listed, just under 95% were seen once. In the naive CD8 group, cells lacked CD45RO and were positively selected for CCR7, so terminally differentiated effector memory CD45RA+ cells were left out. The sample consisted of naive CD8+ T cells sorted from blood. These TCRs come from a young man in good health.

This chain uses TRBV11-2 with TRBJ2-7; 10 bases fit TRBD1. From germline, CDR1 is SGHAT and CDR2 FQNNGV. The CDR3 has 15 residues. V was pared by 5 bases and J by 2 bases, with 6 bases of the junction left unmatched. In DNA form, the CDR3 reads TGTGCCAGCAGCCAGGGACAGGGGCCTGCCTACGAGCAGTACTTC. Residues: CASSQGQGPAYEQYF.

V is TRBV18 and J is TRBJ1-1, with D uncertain. Trimming removed 0 bases at V and 0 bases at J, with 8 bases between. The CDR3 runs to 15 residues. Germline lookup yields CDR1 KGHSH and CDR2 LQKENI. The CDR3, as DNA: TGTGCCAGCTCACCACCGGAAGGGCTGAACACTGAAGCTTTCTTT. Encoded protein: CASSPPEGLNTEAFF.

The chain has TRBV28 and TRBJ1-5; D is unclear. V lost 3 bases and J 3 bases, leaving 12 bases between the germline ends. The CDR3 has 15 residues. Per the germline V gene, CDR1 is MDHEN and CDR2 is SYDVKM. The CDR3 sequence: CASSFRPRVNQPQHF. CDR3 nucleotides: TGTGCCAGCAGTTTTCGTCCAAGGGTCAATCAGCCCCAGCATTTT.

V and J are TRBV6-5 and TRBJ1-5, with D unclear. Looked up from germline, CDR1 is MNHEY and CDR2 is SVGAGI. The V gene lost 7 bases and the J gene lost 1 base, with 11 bases spanning the gap. CDR3 length: 14 amino acids. CDR3 amino acids: CASNPGASNQPQHF. CDR3 DNA sequence: TGTGCCAGCAATCCAGGAGCCAGCAATCAGCCCCAGCATTTT.

This sequence joins TRBV30 and TRBJ1-2; no definite D call. Trimming shortened V by 3 bases and J by 1 base, and 9 bases separated the two germline ends. The germline gives CDR1 GTSNPN, CDR2 SVGIG (reference sequence). The CDR3 sequence is 13 residues long. For the CDR3, the DNA is TGTGCCTGGAGCCGGAGGATTAACTATGGCTACACCTTC. It is translated as CAWSRRINYGYTF.

The chain uses TRBV27 and TRBJ2-2; 7 bases line up with TRBD1. V shed 2 bases and J 4 bases; nucleotides not matched to a gene: 7. The CDR3 is made up of 16 amino acids. Germline V lookup: CDR1 MNHEY, CDR2 SMNVEV (reference sequence). This CDR3 is CASSLLGRGTTGELFF. The CDR3 DNA sequence: TGTGCCAGCAGTTTACTCGGCAGGGGGACCACCGGGGAGCTGTTTTTT.

V usage is TRBV5-4 and J usage is TRBJ2-4; D unresolved. Germline CDR1 reads SGHNT; CDR2 reads YYREEE (reference sequence). This CDR3 contains 12 residues. V was pared by 2 bases and J by 15 bases, with 15 bases between. The CDR3 nucleotides read TGTGCCAGCAGCTTTGACGAAATAGTTACGTACTTC. It specifies CASSFDEIVTYF. Based on the CDR3 plus reference TRBV5-4 and TRBJ2-4, the full variable domain is ETGVTQSPTHLIKTRGQQVTLRCSSQSGHNTVSWYQQALGQGPQFIFQYYREEENGRGNFPPRFSGLQFPNYSSELNVNALELDDSALYLCASSFDEIVTYFGAGTRLSVL.

This clone was observed a single time. The chain joins TRBV9 to TRBJ2-7; no definite D call. V dropped 4 bases and J dropped 4 bases, with 15 bases sitting between them. The CDR3 runs to 14 residues. In germline, CDR1 is SGDLS, CDR2 YYNGEE. The CDR3 nucleotides read TGTGCCAGCAGCCCGGGCCTCAGTGGGTACGAGCAGTACTTC. It specifies CASSPGLSGYEQYF.

The chain uses TRBV27 and TRBJ2-7, with 11 bases fitting TRBD2. V lost 5 bases to trimming and J lost 3 bases; unmatched junction nucleotides: 6. Germline V gene sequence: CDR1 MNHEY, CDR2 SMNVEV (reference sequence). CDR3 length: 15 residues. In nucleotides, the CDR3 is TGTGCCAGCAGTCCACTAGCGGGGGCCTACTACGAGCAGTACTTC. The encoded protein is CASSPLAGAYYEQYF.

The chain employs TRBV9 and TRBJ2-5, with D unresolved. CDR3 length equals 16 residues. The germline V gene encodes CDR1 SGDLS and CDR2 YYNGEE. The V end was cut by 3 bases, the J end by 5 bases, with 20 bases between. As DNA, the CDR3 is TGTGCCAGCAGCGCCCTCTCCCCGGGCAAAGTGGAGACCCAGTACTTC. It specifies CASSALSPGKVETQYF.